These 7 T cell receptor beta chains came from one sample sequenced in a study of T cells in localized non-small cell lung cancer. TCRdb keeps only in-frame clones here, not all; method: immunoSEQ multiplex PCR. The sample has under 95,000 clones, around 81% seen once; the top ten hold 8% to 10%. Source: peripheral blood, taken before any cancer treatment. All receptors derive from an older female donor with stage I lung adenocarcinoma.

The chain uses TRBV7-3 and TRBJ2-7, with D perhaps matching TRBD1 or TRBD2 (6 bases each). CDR1 is SGHTA, CDR2 FQGTGA, per germline. This CDR3 is 13 amino acids long. Trimming took 4 bases from V and 3 from J, leaving 10 bases between them. DNA for the CDR3: TGTGCCAGCAGCTCCAAGGGGGGCTACGAGCAGTACTTC. It translates to CASSSKGGYEQYF.

The chain combines TRBV7-2 with TRBJ2-7; maybe TRBD2 (5 bases). The CDR3 covers 17 residues. V lost 1 base and J 9 bases, leaving 25 bases between the germline ends. CDR1 and CDR2 (germline): SGHTA, FQGNSA. The CDR3 coding sequence is TGTGCCAGCAGCTTAGGGGCGGGTTTTTTAGGTACCGAGGGGCAGTACTTC. Amino acid sequence: CASSLGAGFLGTEGQYF.

This clone was seen only a few times. V gene TRBV27 combines with J gene TRBJ2-1, with 7 bases aligning to TRBD2. Germline assignment: CDR1 MNHEY and CDR2 SMNVEV (reference sequence). The CDR3 is made up of 14 amino acids. Trimming took 4 bases from V and 6 from J; bases not matched to a gene: 6. The CDR3 spells CASSWLAEINEQFF. CDR3 DNA: TGTGCCAGCAGTTGGCTAGCGGAGATCAATGAGCAGTTCTTC.

The chain has TRBV10-2 and TRBJ1-2; D is possibly TRBD1 (5 bases). The V end was cut by 0 bases, the J end by 8 bases, with 10 bases between. From germline, CDR1 is WSHSY and CDR2 SAAADI. CDR3 length: 13 amino acids. CDR3 region: CASSESGTGGYTF. In nucleotides, the CDR3 is TGCGCCAGCAGTGAGTCGGGGACCGGCGGCTACACCTTC.

The chain combines TRBV18 with TRBJ1-2; tentative D call: TRBD1 (6 bases). This CDR3 is built from 15 residues. Germline-derived CDR1 and CDR2 are KGHSH and LQKENI. V was cut by 2 bases and J by 2 bases, with 12 bases left in between. CDR3 residues: CASSPAGQTNYGYTF. Here the CDR3 DNA reads TGTGCCAGCTCACCAGCGGGACAAACCAACTATGGCTACACCTTC.

The chain employs TRBV30 and TRBJ1-1; 7 bases fit TRBD1. The CDR3 covers 13 residues. With 2 bases clipped from V and 7 bases from J, the junction kept 7 bases outside the gene matches. The germline gives CDR1 GTSNPN, CDR2 SVGIG (reference sequence). This CDR3 is CAWSQGGPSEAFF. The CDR3 coding sequence is TGTGCCTGGAGTCAGGGGGGGCCGAGTGAAGCTTTCTTT. The entire variable domain, with the rest obtained from reference TRBV30 and TRBJ1-1, is as follows: SQTIHQWPATLVQPVGSPLSLECTVEGTSNPNLYWYRQAAGRGLQLLFYSVGIGQISSEVPQNLSASRPQDRQFILSSKKLLLSDSGFYLCAWSQGGPSEAFFGQGTRLTVV.

V is TRBV28 and J is TRBJ2-7, with unresolved D. Trimming shortened V by 4 bases and J by 0 bases, and 1 base separated the two germline ends. The CDR3 has 11 residues. In germline, CDR1 is MDHEN, CDR2 SYDVKM. Here the CDR3 reads CASSSSYEQYF. CDR3 coding DNA: TGTGCCAGCAGTTCCTCCTACGAGCAGTACTTC.